This passage covers 14 T cell receptor beta chains from one sample sequenced in a study of blood T cell repertoires in COVID-19. Here immunoSEQ multiplex PCR was the method, and the copy in TCRdb shows in-frame clones only, minus some. The sample includes around 65,000 clones, roughly 80% of them seen just once. Sequenced input: peripheral blood. The source is a woman older than 75 with active or convalescent COVID-19.

The chain carries TRBV7-9 and TRBJ1-4, with D tentatively TRBD1 (6 bases). Per germline, CDR1 SEHNR and CDR2 FQNEAQ (reference sequence). V lost 7 bases to trimming and J lost 7 bases, with 13 bases between them. The CDR3 has 13 residues. The CDR3 reads CASTTGNAEKLFF. The CDR3 region has the DNA TGTGCCAGCACCACAGGGAACGCTGAAAAACTGTTTTTT.

This chain connects TRBV7-9 to TRBJ1-2; maybe TRBD1 (6 bases). Deletions cut 5 bases from V and 4 bases from J, with 11 bases between. The CDR3 sequence is 13 residues long. In germline, CDR1 is SEHNR, CDR2 FQNEAQ (reference sequence). The DNA for the CDR3 is TGTGCCAGCAGCCCCCAGGGGCGCTATGGCTACACCTTC. Encoded protein: CASSPQGRYGYTF.

This chain uses TRBV6-5 with TRBJ1-3, with D perhaps matching TRBD1 (6 bases). The CDR3 is 15 residues long. V was shortened by 5 bases and J by 3 bases, with 14 bases between the two germline ends. CDR1 and CDR2 from the germline V gene are MNHEY and SVGAGI. The CDR3 sequence: CASSRTGSYGNTIYF. DNA of the CDR3: TGTGCCAGCAGTAGAACAGGGTCCTATGGAAACACCATATATTTT.

The chain uses TRBV5-1 and TRBJ2-1; a weak D match, TRBD2 (6 bases). The germline V and J ends were trimmed by 3 bases and 6 bases, with 13 bases remaining between them. CDR1 SGHRS and CDR2 YFSETQ come from the germline V gene. The CDR3 covers 14 residues. The CDR3 bases are TGCGCCAGCAGCTCCTCCCGACTAGGCAATGAGCAGTTCTTC. This translates into CASSSSRLGNEQFF.

The chain joins TRBV30 to TRBJ1-2; no reliable D call. CDR1 is GTSNPN and CDR2 is SVGIG in the germline V gene (reference sequence). V was cut by 0 bases and J by 2 bases, with 7 bases left in between. The CDR3 contains 13 residues. The CDR3 loop is CAWSVAGNYGYTF. In DNA, the CDR3 is TGTGCCTGGAGTGTAGCGGGGAACTATGGCTACACCTTC.

The chain recombines TRBV5-6 with TRBJ1-5; weak D call: TRBD1 (6 bases). The length of the CDR3 is 12 residues. V lost 2 bases and J lost 16, with 16 bases in between. CDR1 SGHDT and CDR2 YYEEEE come from the germline V gene. The CDR3 here is CASSFSTGPVHF. In nucleotides, the CDR3 is TGTGCCAGCAGCTTCTCGACAGGCCCAGTCCATTTT. The full variable domain, its missing parts supplied by reference TRBV5-6 and TRBJ1-5, is DAGVTQSPTHLIKTRGQQVTLRCSPKSGHDTVSWYQQALGQGPQFIFQYYEEEERQRGNFPDRFSGHQFPNYSSELNVNALLLGDSALYLCASSFSTGPVHFGDGTRLSIL.

The chain uses TRBV18 and TRBJ1-5; 7 bases agree with TRBD1. CDR3 size: 16 residues. Trimming at V came to 0 bases and at J to 9 bases, leaving 11 bases not matched to a gene. The germline gives CDR1 KGHSH, CDR2 LQKENI. As DNA, the CDR3 is TGTGCCAGCTCACCACCTGGGACAGACCTCTTCGTGCCCCAGCATTTT. Its translation: CASSPPGTDLFVPQHF.

CDR3 nucleotide sequence: TGTGCCAGCAGCCGGTGGGGCCCAAACTACGAGCAGTACTTC. It codes for CASSRWGPNYEQYF. The chain has TRBV2 and TRBJ2-7; D perhaps matches TRBD1 (5 bases). The germline V and J ends were trimmed by 6 bases and 3 bases, with 15 bases remaining between them. CDR3 length equals 14 residues. CDR1 is SNHLY and CDR2 is FYNNEI in the germline V gene.

The V and J genes are TRBV2 and TRBJ1-1, with 7 nucleotides matching TRBD1. CDR3 length: 14 amino acids. The V gene end was trimmed by 6 bases and the J gene end by 7 bases; junction bases not matched to a gene: 11. The germline CDR1 and CDR2 sequences are SNHLY and FYNNEI. Here the CDR3 reads CASRGQAERGEAFF. The CDR3 region has the DNA TGTGCCAGCAGAGGACAGGCCGAGAGGGGTGAAGCTTTCTTT.

This clone was seen a handful of times. This chain links TRBV7-9 with TRBJ1-2; D is possibly TRBD1 (5 bases). Between the trimmed V and J ends, which lost 3 bases and 1 base, there was a span of 9 bases. Germline CDR1 is SEHNR and CDR2 is FQNEAQ (reference sequence). CDR3 length: 14 amino acids. The CDR3 is CASSLTVINYGYTF. CDR3 bases: TGTGCCAGCAGCTTGACAGTTATTAACTATGGCTACACCTTC.

CDR3 sequence: CASSQEASGPDGYTF. CDR3 nucleotides: TGCGCCAGCAGCCAAGAGGCTAGCGGGCCTGATGGCTACACCTTC. The V and J genes are TRBV4-1 and TRBJ1-2; D is unresolved. This CDR3 region has 15 residues. Per the germline V gene, CDR1 is MGHRA and CDR2 is YSYEKL. The V gene lost 0 bases and the J gene lost 6 bases, with 14 bases spanning the gap.

The V gene is TRBV10-2, the J gene TRBJ2-7; 8 positions agree with TRBD1. This CDR3 contains 14 residues. Germline CDR1 WSHSY, CDR2 SAAADI. V dropped 8 bases and J dropped 4; count of bases not matched to a gene: 10. CDR3 protein: CASESGQGAYEQYF. CDR3 DNA: TGCGCCAGCGAGTCCGGCCAGGGGGCATACGAGCAGTACTTC.

This chain connects TRBV21-1 to TRBJ1-5. TRBV21-1 constitutes a pseudogene. CDR3 length: 18 amino acids. The CDR3 DNA reads TGTGCCAGCAGCAAAGGGGTCGCCCGGGGGGGGAGCAATCAGCCCCAGCATTTT. This gives the protein CASSKGVARGGSNQPQHF.

This clone appeared once. V is TRBV3-1 (or the pseudogene TRBV3-2) and J is TRBJ2-5, with D perhaps TRBD2 (6 bases). There are 15 residues in the CDR3. Germline CDR1 LGHDT, CDR2 YNNKEL (reference sequence). V was shortened by 0 bases and J by 6 bases, with 14 bases between the two germline ends. DNA for the CDR3: TGTGCCAGCAGCCAAGACCCCGGGGGTTGGAAGACCCAGTACTTC. Amino acid sequence: CASSQDPGGWKTQYF.